Each of the 24 T cell receptor beta chains below was sequenced from the same sample in a study of blood T cell repertoires in COVID-19. The assay was immunoSEQ multiplex PCR, and TCRdb's table has in-frame clones only and misses some. The sample shows about 250,000 clones, 65% to 85% of them seen only once. The specimen sequenced was peripheral blood. The receptors shown here come from a person aged 65 to 79 with COVID-19, enrolled during active disease.

This chain uses TRBV19 with TRBJ1-5; D gene ambiguous. The CDR3 contains 12 residues. The germline gives CDR1 LNHDA, CDR2 SQIVND (reference sequence). The V end lost 6 bases, the J end lost 0 bases, and 3 bases lay between the germline ends. The CDR3 loop is CASSFSNQPQHF. CDR3 bases: TGTGCCAGTAGCTTTAGCAATCAGCCCCAGCATTTT. Together with reference TRBV19 and TRBJ1-5, the CDR3 gives the full variable domain: DGGITQSPKYLFRKEGQNVTLSCEQNLNHDAMYWYRQDPGQGLRLIYYSQIVNDFQKGDIAEGYSVSREKKESFPLTVTSAQKNPTAFYLCASSFSNQPQHFGDGTRLSIL.

This clone was counted only a few times. J is TRBJ1-2 and V is TRBV4-3, with a tentative D call TRBD1 (5 bases). CDR1 is LGHNA, CDR2 YSLEER, per germline. The CDR3 has 15 residues. V lost 1 base, J lost 2 bases, and 11 bases lay in between. The CDR3 DNA follows: TGCGCCAGCAGCCAAGCCCCCCAGGGAAACTATGGCTACACCTTC. Its protein product is CASSQAPQGNYGYTF.

This clone occurred a few times. The chain uses TRBV4-1 and TRBJ2-1; possible D gene TRBD1, 5 bases. This CDR3 region has 16 residues. Looked up from germline, CDR1 is MGHRA and CDR2 is YSYEKL. Trimming removed 4 bases from V and 2 bases from J, with 15 bases in between. DNA for the CDR3: TGCGCCAGCAGCCCCGAGTTGGGGCAAGCCTACAATGAGCAGTTCTTC. This gives the protein CASSPELGQAYNEQFF.

The chain combines TRBV6-1 with TRBJ1-5; D is perhaps TRBD1 (5 bases). The CDR3 is 15 residues long. Trimming left V 7 bases short and J 3 bases short, with 16 bases between. Germline V gene sequence: CDR1 MNHNS, CDR2 SASEGT. The CDR3 region has the DNA TGTGCCAGCACCCTGGGGGGTATGAACAATCAGCCCCAGCATTTT. Translation: CASTLGGMNNQPQHF.

The CDR3, as DNA: TGTGCCAGCAGCCCATCACTAGCGGAGGGGTACGAGCAGTACTTC. Residues: CASSPSLAEGYEQYF. The J gene is TRBJ2-7, the V gene TRBV4-2; TRBD2 matches 8 bases. This CDR3 is 15 amino acids long. Germline lookup yields CDR1 LGHNA and CDR2 YNFKEQ. V lost 4 bases and J lost 4; bases outside the gene matches: 9.

The chain employs TRBV28 and TRBJ2-2, with no clear D. The CDR3 is 12 amino acids. CDR1 is MDHEN, CDR2 SYDVKM, per germline. V was pared by 4 bases and J by 2 bases, with 2 bases between. For the CDR3, the DNA is TGTGCCAGCAGTTCTAACACCGGGGAGCTGTTTTTT. This encodes CASSSNTGELFF.

This clone was recorded a few times. This chain uses TRBV6-5 with TRBJ2-7; the match to TRBD2 covers 9 bases. This CDR3 contains 14 residues. The V and J ends lost 2 bases and 6 bases, in that order; junction bases with no gene match: 5. The germline CDR1 and CDR2 sequences are MNHEY and SVGAGI. The CDR3 region is CASSYIAGVGEQYF. The CDR3 nucleotides read TGTGCCAGCAGTTACATAGCGGGAGTAGGCGAGCAGTACTTC.

The rearrangement uses TRBV28 and TRBJ1-1; the D gene is possibly TRBD1 (5 bases). The V and J ends lost 5 bases and 0 bases respectively, with 13 bases between them. Germline values: CDR1 MDHEN, CDR2 SYDVKM. CDR3 length: 15 amino acids. Here the CDR3 DNA reads TGTGCCAGCAGTCCTGACAGTTTTATGAACACTGAAGCTTTCTTT. It is translated as CASSPDSFMNTEAFF.

V gene TRBV2 combines with J gene TRBJ1-2, with a possible D match to TRBD1 (5 bases). This CDR3 has 13 amino acids. V dropped 6 bases and J dropped 12 bases, with 20 bases sitting between them. The germline gives CDR1 SNHLY, CDR2 FYNNEI. The CDR3 spells CASRITADGGDTF. The CDR3 bases are TGTGCCAGCAGGATAACAGCGGACGGAGGGGACACCTTC.

Only one count was recorded for this clone. The CDR3 spells CSASPSGTDTQYF. CDR3 coding DNA: TGCAGTGCTAGTCCTAGCGGGACGGATACGCAGTATTTT. The rearrangement joins TRBV20-1 to TRBJ2-3, with 9 bases lining up with TRBD2. Germline V gives CDR1 DFQATT, CDR2 SNEGSKA (reference sequence). This CDR3 contains 13 residues. Trimming cost V 3 bases and J 6 bases; bases outside gene matches: 4.

The chain employs TRBV21-1 and TRBJ1-1. TRBV21-1 is a listed pseudogene. The CDR3 consists of 15 residues. Here the CDR3 reads CASSKGTWGGTEAFF. Here the CDR3 DNA reads TGTGCCAGCAGCAAAGGGACTTGGGGGGGGACTGAAGCTTTCTTT.

J is TRBJ2-3 and V is TRBV6-4; 11 nucleotides line up with TRBD2. This CDR3 has 16 residues. Germline lookup yields CDR1 MRHNA and CDR2 SNTAGT. The trim removed 7 bases at V and 5 bases at J, leaving 11 bases unmatched. CDR3 in amino acids: CASTTSGSGQEDTQYF. The CDR3 DNA reads as TGTGCCAGCACAACTAGCGGGAGTGGTCAGGAAGATACGCAGTATTTT.

The chain couples TRBV15 to TRBJ1-4; D gene unclear. The CDR3 sequence is 16 residues long. Trimming pared 3 bases from V and 0 bases from J, leaving 11 bases between. Germline CDR1 and CDR2: LNHNV and YYDKDF (reference sequence). The CDR3 coding sequence is TGTGCCACCAGCAGGTTGGGCACTGCAACTAATGAAAAACTGTTTTTT. This codes for CATSRLGTATNEKLFF.

J is TRBJ2-1 and V is TRBV27; D is possibly TRBD2 (5 bases). The CDR3 length is 14 residues. V was pared by 7 bases and J by 2 bases, with 12 bases between. The germline gives CDR1 MNHEY, CDR2 SMNVEV (reference sequence). The DNA of the CDR3 is TGTGCCAGCAACGCTGGACTTCCCTACAATGAGCAGTTCTTC. As protein: CASNAGLPYNEQFF.

This chain connects TRBV6-2 or TRBV6-3 to TRBJ2-1; D perhaps matches TRBD1 (6 bases). The germline V and J ends were trimmed by 5 bases and 0 bases, with 11 bases remaining between them. The germline CDR1 and CDR2 sequences are MNHEY and SVGEGT. CDR3 size: 15 residues. The CDR3 is CASSDRRSSYNEQFF. CDR3 DNA sequence: TGTGCCAGCAGTGACAGGAGAAGCTCCTACAATGAGCAGTTCTTC.

The V call is TRBV2, the J call TRBJ2-1, with 8 bases fitting TRBD1. Trimming at V came to 9 bases and at J to 9 bases, leaving 10 bases not matched to a gene. Looked up from germline, CDR1 is SNHLY and CDR2 is FYNNEI. This CDR3 has 13 residues. The CDR3 loop reads CASDRGSGGEQFF. The CDR3 DNA sequence: TGTGCCAGTGACAGGGGCAGTGGTGGTGAGCAGTTCTTC.

The rearrangement links TRBV4-1 to TRBJ2-2; TRBD1 matches at 9 bases. V shed 5 bases and J 4 bases; nucleotides not matched to a gene: 8. The CDR3 has 16 residues. Germline CDR1 reads MGHRA; CDR2 reads YSYEKL. In nucleotides, the CDR3 is TGCGCCAGCAGCGCCCTAGGACAGGGGACCACCGGGGAGCTGTTTTTT. Translation gives CASSALGQGTTGELFF.

This chain connects TRBV11-2 to TRBJ2-5; possibly TRBD2 for D (5 bases). CDR3 size: 13 residues. Per germline, CDR1 SGHAT and CDR2 FQNNGV. Between the trimmed V and J ends, which lost 1 base and 3 bases, there was a span of 6 bases. The CDR3: CASSLAGKETQYF. The CDR3, as DNA: TGTGCCAGCAGCTTAGCGGGGAAAGAGACCCAGTACTTC. The variable domain in full, completed from reference TRBV11-2 and TRBJ2-5, reads EAGVAQSPRYKIIEKRQSVAFWCNPISGHATLYWYQQILGQGPKLLIQFQNNGVVDDSQLPKDRFSAERLKGVDSTLKIQPAKLEDSAVYLCASSLAGKETQYFGPGTRLLVL.

The V and J genes are TRBV7-8 and TRBJ2-2; no clear D. V was clipped by 8 bases and J by 1 base, with 8 bases between them. The CDR3 totals 13 residues. The germline CDR1 and CDR2 sequences are SGHVS and FQNEAQ. The CDR3 DNA reads as TGTGCCAGCTCCTGGAGGAACACCGGGGAGCTGTTTTTT. Its translation is CASSWRNTGELFF.

The chain couples TRBV6-5 to TRBJ1-1; no definite D call. The V end lost 0 bases, the J end lost 6 bases, and 14 bases lay between the germline ends. The CDR3 covers 15 residues. The germline gives CDR1 MNHEY, CDR2 SVGAGI. The CDR3 DNA is TGTGCCAGCAGTTACTCGAGGGCCACGTTCGCTGAAGCTTTCTTT. It translates to CASSYSRATFAEAFF.

V usage is TRBV12-3 or TRBV12-4 and J usage is TRBJ1-2; no definite D call. The CDR3 loop spans 12 amino acids. V was pared by 3 bases and J by 4 bases, with 6 bases between. CDR3 coding DNA: TGTGCCAGCAGTTTTGTCTCCTATGGCTACACCTTC. Amino acid sequence: CASSFVSYGYTF.

The chain is built from TRBV7-2 and TRBJ2-5; 8 bases match TRBD2. There are 16 residues in the CDR3. Germline V gene data show CDR1 as SGHTA and CDR2 as FQGNSA. V shed 1 base, J shed 2 bases, and the junction held 6 bases outside the gene matches. CDR3 coding DNA: TGTGCCAGCAGCTTAGTCGGGGGGGGTGGTCAAGAGACCCAGTACTTC. This translates into CASSLVGGGGQETQYF. Complete variable domain (other parts from reference TRBV7-2 and TRBJ2-5): GAGVSQSPSNKVTEKGKDVELRCDPISGHTALYWYRQSLGQGLEFLIYFQGNSAPDKSGLPSDRFSAERTGGSVSTLTIQRTQQEDSAVYLCASSLVGGGGQETQYFGPGTRLLVL.

J is TRBJ2-2 and V is TRBV4-1; 10 bases align to TRBD2. Germline lookup yields CDR1 MGHRA and CDR2 YSYEKL. The CDR3 sequence is 17 residues long. V shed 2 bases, J shed 5 bases, and the junction held 8 bases outside the gene matches. The chain's CDR3 is CASSQPSGRDGTGELFF. The CDR3 DNA is TGCGCCAGCAGCCAACCCAGCGGGAGGGATGGAACCGGGGAGCTGTTTTTT.

The chain carries TRBV7-3 and TRBJ2-2; the D gene is possibly TRBD2 (6 bases). The CDR3 length is 16 residues. Germline CDR1 is SGHTA and CDR2 is FQGTGA. With 5 bases removed from V and 1 base from J, the gap between germline ends came to 14 bases. CDR3 coding DNA: TGTGCCAGCAGCAAATCGGGTAGCGGGAACACCGGGGAGCTGTTTTTT. Its protein product is CASSKSGSGNTGELFF.